This T cell receptor (beta chain) was obtained from a study of T cells in Graves' hyperthyroidism and ophthalmopathy. Points from the study as a whole: In the blood, most expanded thyroid clonotypes above 0.001 appeared as well.

Stable Graves' hyperthyroidism meant no ophthalmopathy progression within 18 months. Uncontrolled infections, other autoimmune diseases, pregnancy or lactation led to exclusion of patients. Concerning this clonotype itself: What it binds is unknown.

Amplified regions were TCR beta CDR3 sequences from RNA transcripts. Using the HTBI primer set, a first-round RT-PCR was run on the TCR CDR3. TCRdb reanalysed the multiplex PCR reads using MiXCR and keeps one entry per CDR3 protein. The sample records a few hundred thousand distinct CDR3 sequences, under 25% being singletons. The junction had 8 bases not matched to a gene; V was cut back by 6 bases and J by 1 base. The CDR3 runs to 17 residues. Germline values: CDR1 SGHAT, CDR2 FQNNGV. This chain links TRBV11-2 with TRBJ2-3; 12 nucleotides agree with TRBD2. This clonotype originated in a woman in her forties or fifties with Graves' hyperthyroidism. Sample: blood. Here the CDR3 reads CASRSSGRGGGTDTQYF. CDR3 sequence (DNA): TGTGCCAGCAGGTCTAGCGGGAGGGGTGGGGGCACAGATACGCAGTATTTT.